These T cell receptor beta chains were read from a single sample in a study of blood T cell repertoires in COVID-19. The repertoire was sequenced with immunoSEQ multiplex PCR; TCRdb's copy has only in-frame clones and lacks some. This table holds fewer than 200,000 clones, more than 80% found once. Source material: PBMCs or T cells enriched from blood (not recorded which). These receptors all come from a middle-aged man who had recovered from COVID-19. Each CDR3 is given with its conserved first and last residue. Each record gives: D gene, V gene, clone size, J gene, CDR3 protein, CDR3 DNA. D genes are given only for firm matches. Expanded clones are given a class, and other clones once, few, many or no size at all.

D: TRBD2
V: TRBV7-8
size: -
J: TRBJ2-7
CDR3: CASSPGLEVYEQYF
DNA: TGTGCCAGCAGCCCTGGACTAGAAGTCTACGAGCAGTACTTC

D: TRBD1
V: TRBV7-8
size: once
J: TRBJ1-2
CDR3: CASSRDREKSYTF
DNA: TGTGCCAGCAGCCGGGACAGGGAGAAGAGCTACACCTTC

D: -
V: TRBV25-1
size: -
J: TRBJ1-3
CDR3: CASSDDRKGLGNTIYF
DNA: TGTGCCAGCAGTGACGACAGAAAGGGATTAGGAAACACCATATATTTT

D: -
V: TRBV27
size: -
J: TRBJ1-2
CDR3: CASSPLVGLYGYTF
DNA: TGTGCCAGCAGTCCGCTGGTGGGGCTGTATGGCTACACCTTC

D: -
V: TRBV6-2/TRBV6-3
size: -
J: TRBJ2-7
CDR3: CASSYSKGAGAYRYEQYF
DNA: TGTGCCAGCAGTTACTCAAAAGGTGCGGGGGCGTACCGCTACGAGCAGTACTTC

D: -
V: TRBV3-1/TRBV3-2
size: -
J: TRBJ2-1
CDR3: CASSQAPFHGGLDYNEQFF
DNA: TGTGCCAGCAGCCAAGCCCCGTTTCACGGGGGGCTCGACTACAATGAGCAGTTCTTC

D: -
V: TRBV18
size: -
J: TRBJ2-5
CDR3: CASSPRRGGETQYF
DNA: TGTGCCAGCTCACCTAGGCGGGGTGGAGAGACCCAGTACTTC

D: -
V: TRBV5-1
size: once
J: TRBJ2-3
CDR3: CASSLGGSWDTQYF
DNA: TGCGCCAGCAGCTTAGGAGGGTCGTGGGATACGCAGTATTTT

D: -
V: TRBV6-6
size: -
J: TRBJ1-1
CDR3: CASSYRGGITEAFF
DNA: TGTGCCAGCAGTTACAGGGGGGGCATCACTGAAGCTTTCTTT

D: -
V: TRBV7-2
size: few
J: TRBJ1-4
CDR3: CASSLRGQKNEKLFF
DNA: TGTGCCAGCAGCCTTAGGGGCCAGAAAAATGAAAAACTGTTTTTT

D: -
V: TRBV30
size: -
J: TRBJ1-5
CDR3: CAWSVRGRGGNQPQHF
DNA: TGTGCCTGGAGTGTACGGGGGAGGGGTGGCAATCAGCCCCAGCATTTT

D: -
V: TRBV20-1
size: -
J: TRBJ1-2
CDR3: CSAPDNYGYTF
DNA: TGCAGTGCTCCAGATAACTATGGCTACACCTTC

D: TRBD2
V: TRBV5-1
size: once
J: TRBJ2-4
CDR3: CASSSSGLRGIQYF
DNA: TGCGCCAGCAGCTCTAGCGGCCTACGGGGCATTCAGTACTTC

D: TRBD1
V: TRBV10-3
size: -
J: TRBJ2-1
CDR3: CAISTTGGSGNEQFF
DNA: TGTGCCATCAGTACCACAGGGGGCAGTGGTAATGAGCAGTTCTTC

D: TRBD1
V: TRBV5-1
size: -
J: TRBJ2-7
CDR3: CASSLDRGSYEQYF
DNA: TGCGCCAGCAGCTTAGACAGGGGCTCCTACGAGCAGTACTTC